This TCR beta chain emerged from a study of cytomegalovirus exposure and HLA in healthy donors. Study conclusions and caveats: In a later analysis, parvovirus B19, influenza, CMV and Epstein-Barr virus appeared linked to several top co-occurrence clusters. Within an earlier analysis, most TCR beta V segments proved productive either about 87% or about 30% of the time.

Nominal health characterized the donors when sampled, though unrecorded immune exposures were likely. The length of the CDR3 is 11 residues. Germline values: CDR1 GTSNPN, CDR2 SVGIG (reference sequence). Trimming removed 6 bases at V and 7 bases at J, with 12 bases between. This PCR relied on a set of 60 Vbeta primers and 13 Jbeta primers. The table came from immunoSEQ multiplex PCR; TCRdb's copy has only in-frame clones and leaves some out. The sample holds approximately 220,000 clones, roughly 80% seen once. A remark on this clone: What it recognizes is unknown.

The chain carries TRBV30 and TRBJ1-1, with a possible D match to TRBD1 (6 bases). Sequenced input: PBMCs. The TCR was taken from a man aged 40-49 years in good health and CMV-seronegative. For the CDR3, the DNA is TGTGCCTGTAAGCAGGGGTTTGAAGCTTTCTTT. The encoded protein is CACKQGFEAFF.